This TCR beta chain was observed in a study of Ad26.COV2.S vaccination and SARS-CoV-2 variants. Overall study context: Enrollment placed the donor in the COV1001 Ad26.COV2.S trial arm. Points from the study as a whole: Placebo recipients had lower spike-specific TCR breadth than vaccine recipients. Responses of T cells in total may have been underestimated by the TCR breadth and depth analyses.

Produced via immunoSEQ multiplex PCR; TCRdb's table is partial and in-frame only. The table records 440,000 or so clones, 90% of them present only once. Regarding treatment: roughly 20 received Ad26.COV2.S at low or high dose, single or two shots; 5 received placebo; per-sample allocation not given. The investigators took samples on day 63 after the first vaccine or placebo injection. A remark on this clone: The antigen is unknown.

Sequencing used peripheral blood, obtained in a trial of Ad26.COV2.S vaccine versus placebo. The receptor was derived from a person aged 18-60 years who received the Ad26.COV2.S COVID-19 vaccine or a placebo.

The CDR3: CASGPGTSFYEQYF. CDR3 DNA: TGTGCCAGCGGCCCCGGGACTTCCTTTTACGAGCAGTACTTC. This chain connects TRBV27 to TRBJ2-7, with D maybe TRBD2 (6 bases). This CDR3 comprises 14 residues. Germline CDR1 MNHEY, CDR2 SMNVEV (reference sequence). V shed 8 bases and J shed 4 bases, with 18 bases lying between them.